This entry lists 31 T cell receptor beta chains sequenced from one sample in a study of T cell changes during pregnancy in multiple sclerosis. Assay used: immunoSEQ multiplex PCR; TCRdb lists only in-frame clones, some missing. The sample gives almost 25,000 clones, more than 75% of which show up once; roughly 0.7% is in the top ten. The sequencing here drew on CD4+ T cells from peripheral blood mononuclear cells, taken in the first trimester of pregnancy. These receptors all come from a female donor in good health, enrolled as a control in a pregnancy study.

The J gene is TRBJ2-1, the V gene TRBV9; possible D gene TRBD1, 6 bases. Trimming shortened V by 0 bases and J by 10 bases, and 20 bases separated the two germline ends. CDR3 length equals 16 residues. CDR1 is SGDLS, CDR2 YYNGEE, per germline. CDR3 region: CASSVATGTGLLEQFF. The CDR3 DNA follows: TGTGCCAGCAGCGTAGCTACAGGGACCGGACTGTTAGAGCAGTTCTTC.

CDR3 sequence: CAWRSAGDHRNSPLHF. CDR3 nucleotides: TGTGCCTGGAGGTCGGCAGGGGACCATCGGAATTCACCCCTCCACTTT. The chain links TRBV30 to TRBJ1-6; possible D gene TRBD1, 6 bases. Germline V lookup: CDR1 GTSNPN, CDR2 SVGIG (reference sequence). V shed 3 bases and J shed 7 bases, with 19 bases lying between them. The CDR3 runs 16 residues.

This chain uses TRBV29-1 with TRBJ1-5; TRBD1 might be the D (5 bases). Trimming cost V 7 bases and J 9 bases, with 16 bases left between them. The germline gives CDR1 SQVTM, CDR2 ANQGSEA. This CDR3 contains 12 residues. This CDR3 is CSGGTASGPQHF. For the CDR3, the DNA is TGCAGCGGCGGGACGGCCTCCGGGCCCCAGCATTTT.

The gene calls are TRBV25-1 and TRBJ2-1, with TRBD1 matching 9 bases. Trimming cost V 5 bases and J 7 bases; bases outside gene matches: 9. This CDR3 is 15 amino acids long. CDR1 and CDR2 (germline): MGHDK, SYGVNS. The DNA for the CDR3 is TGTGCCAGCAGTCGACAGGGGGGTGGGTGGAATGAGCAGTTCTTC. Translated: CASSRQGGGWNEQFF.

The chain couples TRBV4-1 to TRBJ2-7; TRBD2 is a possible D gene (5 bases). The CDR3 length is 15 residues. Germline values: CDR1 MGHRA, CDR2 YSYEKL. V lost 0 bases and J lost 3, with 12 bases in between. The CDR3 reads CASSQERYGNYEQYF. The CDR3 coding sequence is TGCGCCAGCAGCCAAGAAAGGTACGGGAACTACGAGCAGTACTTC.

This clone came up a few times. The chain employs TRBV27 and TRBJ1-6, with 10 bases aligning to TRBD1. Germline CDR1 and CDR2: MNHEY and SMNVEV (reference sequence). Trimming at V came to 3 bases and at J to 2 bases, leaving 10 bases not matched to a gene. This CDR3 spans 19 amino acids. In DNA form, the CDR3 reads TGTGCCAGCAGTTTGTCGACAGGGGGCCAAAGGACCTATAATTCACCCCTCCACTTT. Its translation: CASSLSTGGQRTYNSPLHF.

The CDR3 spells CASSSRGRGTYNEQFF. CDR3 bases: TGTGCCAGCAGCTCCCGCGGAAGAGGCACCTACAATGAGCAGTTCTTC. This chain joins TRBV7-8 and TRBJ2-1; D is unclear. The V gene lost 4 bases and the J gene lost 2 bases, with 15 bases spanning the gap. Germline CDR1 reads SGHVS; CDR2 reads FQNEAQ. The CDR3 is made up of 16 amino acids.

V is TRBV5-1 and J is TRBJ2-1; 9 bases are shared with TRBD1. CDR3 length: 15 residues. Per the germline V gene, CDR1 is SGHRS and CDR2 is YFSETQ. The trim removed 4 bases at V and 6 bases at J, leaving 8 bases unmatched. The CDR3: CASSLGQGSSNEQFF. CDR3 in DNA: TGCGCCAGCAGCCTGGGACAGGGTAGTTCCAATGAGCAGTTCTTC.

The chain links TRBV6-1 to TRBJ2-6; D possibly corresponds to TRBD1 (5 bases). With 8 bases removed from V and 0 bases from J, the gap between germline ends came to 11 bases. The CDR3 has 15 amino acids. Germline loops: CDR1 MNHNS, CDR2 SASEGT. CDR3 nucleotides: TGTGCCAGCCTTGAGACAGCCTCTGGGGCCAACGTCCTGACTTTC. Translating it yields CASLETASGANVLTF.

This chain connects TRBV27 to TRBJ2-1; 7 bases fit TRBD2. CDR3 length: 20 amino acids. Trimming removed 6 bases from V and 1 base from J; junction bases left unmatched: 21. In germline, CDR1 is MNHEY, CDR2 SMNVEV (reference sequence). CDR3: CASSTPFGSERDRSYNEQFF. In DNA form, the CDR3 reads TGTGCCAGCAGCACGCCGTTCGGAAGTGAGCGGGATCGATCCTACAATGAGCAGTTCTTC.

V is TRBV5-1 and J is TRBJ2-1, with TRBD2 as a possible D gene (6 bases). The V end was cut by 0 bases, the J end by 3 bases, with 7 bases between. In germline, CDR1 is SGHRS, CDR2 YFSETQ. The CDR3 runs 14 residues. The DNA for the CDR3 is TGCGCCAGCAGCTTGGCGGGGGACTACAATGAGCAGTTCTTC. It specifies CASSLAGDYNEQFF.

This clone has only one observation. The chain is built from TRBV5-1 and TRBJ1-1, with 7 bases fitting TRBD1. This CDR3 is built from 14 residues. Trimming removed 7 bases from V and 0 bases from J; junction bases left unmatched: 6. Germline V gives CDR1 SGHRS, CDR2 YFSETQ. The CDR3: CASGLDRLNTEAFF. The DNA for the CDR3 is TGCGCCAGCGGATTGGACAGGTTGAACACTGAAGCTTTCTTT.

The rearrangement links TRBV4-1 to TRBJ2-7; 9 bases line up with TRBD1. CDR3 length: 15 amino acids. V lost 1 base to trimming and J lost 5 bases; unmatched junction nucleotides: 6. CDR1 is MGHRA, CDR2 YSYEKL, per germline. The CDR3, as DNA: TGCGCCAGCAGCCAAGCAAGGACAGGGGTTCACGAGCAGTACTTC. Protein sequence: CASSQARTGVHEQYF.

This clone was counted once. V gene TRBV7-2 combines with J gene TRBJ2-1; tentative D call: TRBD1 (8 bases). Germline V lookup: CDR1 SGHTA, CDR2 FQGNSA. The V end lost 3 bases, the J end lost 4 bases, and 16 bases lay between the germline ends. This CDR3 comprises 16 residues. This CDR3 is CASSLSGTGWYNEQFF. The CDR3 DNA sequence: TGTGCCAGCAGCTTGAGCGGGACAGGTTGGTACAATGAGCAGTTCTTC.

The genes are TRBV11-3 and TRBJ2-7; unclear D gene. V dropped 2 bases and J dropped 4 bases, with 12 bases sitting between them. From germline, CDR1 is SGHNT and CDR2 YENEEA. The CDR3 spans 14 residues. The CDR3 spells CASSLNPPAYEQYF. DNA of the CDR3: TGTGCCAGCAGCTTAAACCCCCCAGCGTACGAGCAGTACTTC.

The V and J genes are TRBV29-1 and TRBJ1-6; D is unclear. Germline V gene sequence: CDR1 SQVTM, CDR2 ANQGSEA. The V end lost 5 bases, the J end lost 0 bases, and 8 bases lay between the germline ends. This CDR3 is built from 14 residues. CDR3 sequence (DNA): TGCAGCGTTCAGGTCGGCTCCTATAATTCACCCCTCCACTTT. The encoded protein is CSVQVGSYNSPLHF. The variable domain in full, with the rest retrieved from reference TRBV29-1 and TRBJ1-6, is SAVISQKPSRDICQRGTSLTIQCQVDSQVTMMFWYRQQPGQSLTLIATANQGSEATYESGFVIDKFPISRPNLTFSTLTVSNMSPEDSSIYLCSVQVGSYNSPLHFGNGTRLTVT.

The gene calls are TRBV27 and TRBJ2-1; 8 bases line up with TRBD2. The CDR3 runs to 16 residues. With 6 bases clipped from V and 3 bases from J, the junction kept 10 bases outside the gene matches. Germline V gene data show CDR1 as MNHEY and CDR2 as SMNVEV (reference sequence). For the CDR3, the DNA is TGTGCCAGCAGCACTCCACTAGCGGACCGCTACAATGAGCAGTTCTTC. Its translation is CASSTPLADRYNEQFF.

The V and J genes are TRBV9 and TRBJ2-3, with 8 bases matching TRBD2. The germline CDR1 and CDR2 sequences are SGDLS and YYNGEE. The CDR3 runs to 13 residues. V was clipped by 8 bases and J by 5 bases; unmatched bases: 7. The DNA of the CDR3 is TGTGCCAGTTCTCCGGGGGGGGAAGATACGCAGTATTTT. Translation: CASSPGGEDTQYF.

This chain links TRBV5-1 with TRBJ2-1, with D possibly matching TRBD2 (6 bases). Per germline, CDR1 SGHRS and CDR2 YFSETQ. The CDR3 runs to 15 residues. V was shortened by 0 bases and J by 6 bases, with 13 bases between the two germline ends. Here the CDR3 DNA reads TGCGCCAGCAGCTTGGCCGGGCTAGCGAGCAATGAGCAGTTCTTC. Encoded protein: CASSLAGLASNEQFF.

The rearrangement links TRBV19 to TRBJ2-3; maybe TRBD2 (5 bases). V lost 2 bases to trimming and J lost 1 base, with 10 bases between them. The CDR3 is made up of 15 amino acids. Germline V gives CDR1 LNHDA, CDR2 SQIVND (reference sequence). Here the CDR3 DNA reads TGTGCCAGTAGTATAACCCTGGAGGGCACAGATACGCAGTATTTT. This translates into CASSITLEGTDTQYF.

The table lists this clone with a count of one. The rearrangement joins TRBV18 to TRBJ2-2; 7 bases agree with TRBD1. J was trimmed by 3 bases and V by 3 bases; bases with no gene match: 4. This CDR3 is 15 amino acids long. CDR1 is KGHSH, CDR2 LQKENI, per germline. Here the CDR3 DNA reads TGTGCCAGCTCACCGACAGGGACCCACACCGGGGAGCTGTTTTTT. This sequence encodes CASSPTGTHTGELFF.

This rearrangement joins TRBV18 to TRBJ2-1; D ambiguous. The CDR3 has 16 residues. Germline V gene sequence: CDR1 KGHSH, CDR2 LQKENI. V was cut by 4 bases and J by 0 bases, with 13 bases left in between. CDR3 protein: CASSRLTAFSYNEQFF. In DNA, the CDR3 is TGTGCCAGCTCACGGCTAACAGCTTTCTCCTACAATGAGCAGTTCTTC.

The rearrangement links TRBV2 to TRBJ2-7; TRBD2 is a possible D gene (6 bases). V was pared by 5 bases and J by 7 bases, with 12 bases between. This CDR3 contains 12 residues. Germline CDR1 reads SNHLY; CDR2 reads FYNNEI. CDR3 amino acids: CASSLHSGEQYF. The CDR3 nucleotides are TGTGCCAGCAGTCTCCACAGCGGGGAGCAGTACTTC.

The chain couples TRBV18 to TRBJ1-3; D not resolved. V dropped 6 bases and J dropped 0 bases, with 18 bases sitting between them. CDR3 size: 17 residues. CDR1 and CDR2 from the germline V gene are KGHSH and LQKENI. The CDR3 DNA follows: TGTGCCAGCTCCCCTCAGCGGGGTCAGAACTCTGGAAACACCATATATTTT. Encoded protein: CASSPQRGQNSGNTIYF.

This clone has just one count. The V and J genes are TRBV6-5 and TRBJ2-3; no reliable D call. CDR1 and CDR2 from the germline V gene are MNHEY and SVGAGI. The V gene lost 8 bases and the J gene lost 0 bases, with 9 bases spanning the gap. The CDR3 is 13 residues long. In nucleotides, the CDR3 is TGTGCCAGCCCTCGGGTGAGCACAGATACGCAGTATTTT. Translated, it gives CASPRVSTDTQYF.

This clone occurred a few times. V gene TRBV29-1 combines with J gene TRBJ2-5; 12 nucleotides line up with TRBD1. V shed 6 bases and J 4 bases; nucleotides not matched to a gene: 9. This CDR3 region has 15 residues. The V gene's germline CDR1 is SQVTM and CDR2 ANQGSEA. In DNA, the CDR3 is TGCAGCGTGGACCCGGGACAGGGGGCCGGAGAGACCCAGTACTTC. Translated, it gives CSVDPGQGAGETQYF. The full variable domain, in which reference TRBV29-1 and TRBJ2-5 provide the parts outside the CDR3, is SAVISQKPSRDICQRGTSLTIQCQVDSQVTMMFWYRQQPGQSLTLIATANQGSEATYESGFVIDKFPISRPNLTFSTLTVSNMSPEDSSIYLCSVDPGQGAGETQYFGPGTRLLVL.

The J gene is TRBJ2-7, the V gene TRBV20-1; possible D gene TRBD2, 6 bases. The CDR3 is 11 amino acids. Germline loops: CDR1 DFQATT, CDR2 SNEGSKA (reference sequence). The V and J ends lost 7 bases and 3 bases respectively, with 10 bases between them. Here the CDR3 reads CSVRRDYEQYF. CDR3 nucleotides: TGCAGTGTTAGGCGGGACTACGAGCAGTACTTC.

The rearrangement links TRBV6-5 to TRBJ2-7; 7 bases match TRBD2. This CDR3 comprises 14 residues. V dropped 6 bases and J dropped 3; count of bases not matched to a gene: 8. Germline lookup yields CDR1 MNHEY and CDR2 SVGAGI. CDR3 sequence: CASRSVGGVYEQYF. CDR3 in DNA: TGTGCCAGCAGATCAGTTGGGGGGGTCTACGAGCAGTACTTC.

V usage is TRBV4-2 and J usage is TRBJ1-4; 9 nucleotides match TRBD1. Looked up from germline, CDR1 is LGHNA and CDR2 is YNFKEQ. CDR3 length: 18 residues. V lost 1 base, J lost 0 bases, and 6 bases stayed unmatched. CDR3 protein: CASSQGTGGQATNEKLFF. Written as DNA, the CDR3 is TGTGCCAGCAGCCAAGGCACAGGGGGCCAAGCAACTAATGAAAAACTGTTTTTT.

This chain joins TRBV19 and TRBJ1-2; 12 bases fit TRBD1. The CDR3 has 17 residues. J gave up 7 bases and V 7 bases, and 16 bases lay outside the gene matches. CDR1 and CDR2 from the germline V gene are LNHDA and SQIVND (reference sequence). CDR3 protein: CASNVLGTGGRSGGYTF. The CDR3, as DNA: TGTGCCAGTAATGTGCTCGGGACAGGGGGCCGGAGTGGTGGCTACACCTTC.

The CDR3 DNA reads as TGTGCCAGCAGCTTAGAAAGACTAGCGGGAGGAAAGACCCAGTACTTC. This gives the protein CASSLERLAGGKTQYF. V and J are TRBV7-8 and TRBJ2-5; 13 bases match TRBD2. V dropped 1 base and J dropped 6; count of bases not matched to a gene: 5. Germline loops: CDR1 SGHVS, CDR2 FQNEAQ. This CDR3 region has 16 residues.